This T cell receptor beta chain was identified during a study of cytomegalovirus exposure and HLA in healthy donors. There are 16 residues in the CDR3. The germline CDR1 and CDR2 sequences are SEHNR and FQNEAQ (reference sequence). Trimming stripped 4 bases from V and 4 bases from J, with 17 bases between. PCR used 60 Vbeta primers and 13 Jbeta primers. This table comes from immunoSEQ multiplex PCR, and its TCRdb copy is limited to in-frame clones, with some not included. The sample lists about 150,000 clones, approximately 60% seen once, with about 7.1% in the top ten. The sample was PBMCs. The chain has TRBV7-9 and TRBJ2-1; D may be TRBD2 (6 bases). This receptor was obtained from a woman aged 55-70 years in good health and CMV-seropositive. The CDR3 sequence: CASSSPRDSLYNEQFF. The CDR3 bases are TGTGCCAGCAGCTCGCCCCGGGACTCCCTATACAATGAGCAGTTCTTC. Full variable domain (missing parts from reference TRBV7-9 and TRBJ2-1): DTGVSQNPRHKITKRGQNVTFRCDPISEHNRLYWYRQTLGQGPEFLTYFQNEAQLEKSRLLSDRFSAERPKGSFSTLEIQRTEQGDSAMYLCASSSPRDSLYNEQFFGPGTRLTVL.